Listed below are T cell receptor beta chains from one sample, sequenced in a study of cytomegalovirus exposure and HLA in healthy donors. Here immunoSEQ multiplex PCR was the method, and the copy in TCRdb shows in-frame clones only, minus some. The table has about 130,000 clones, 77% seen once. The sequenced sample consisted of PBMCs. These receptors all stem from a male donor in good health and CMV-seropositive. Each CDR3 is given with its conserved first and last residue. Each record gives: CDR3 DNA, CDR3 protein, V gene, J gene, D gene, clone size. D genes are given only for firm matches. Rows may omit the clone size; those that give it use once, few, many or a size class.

TGTGCCAGCAGTGGAAACCGGGACTTACTCTCCACAGATACGCAGTATTTT	CASSGNRDLLSTDTQYF	TRBV2	TRBJ2-3	.	.
TGTGCCAGCAGTCCCATCCAGGGGAATTCTGAAGCTTTCTTT	CASSPIQGNSEAFF	TRBV27	TRBJ1-1	.	few
TGTGCCAGCAGCTCCCGGGACAGGGCCTACGAGCAGTACTTC	CASSSRDRAYEQYF	TRBV7-8	TRBJ2-7	TRBD1	.
TGTGCCAGCAGCCCCCTTTACGAGCAGTACTTC	CASSPLYEQYF	TRBV28	TRBJ2-7	.	.
TGTGCCAGCAGTTTATCCGTGGGCCCCTTCAGACAGGAAGGCTACACCTTC	CASSLSVGPFRQEGYTF	TRBV28	TRBJ1-2	.	once
TGTGCCATCAACCAGGACGGGACTAGCATTGCTGAGCAGTTCTTC	CAINQDGTSIAEQFF	TRBV10-3	TRBJ2-1	TRBD2	once
TGTGCCAGCATCCTCAGACGGGTAACCTCCCCTGAAGCTTTCTTT	CASILRRVTSPEAFF	TRBV6-1	TRBJ1-1	.	few
TGTGCCAGCTCACCACAGAGTGGCACAGATACGCAGTATTTT	CASSPQSGTDTQYF	TRBV18	TRBJ2-3	.	.
TGTGCCAGCAGGATCCGGGACAGGGCCACCGGGGAGCTGTTTTTT	CASRIRDRATGELFF	TRBV6-5	TRBJ2-2	TRBD1	.
TGTTCCAGCAGCTTAGGGTCAGGGCGATTGAACACTGAAGCTTTCTTT	CSSSLGSGRLNTEAFF	TRBV7-9	TRBJ1-1	.	.
TGTGCCAGCAGCTTAGCGGTGGGAGGGGGACATTACGAGCAGTACTTC	CASSLAVGGGHYEQYF	TRBV7-8	TRBJ2-7	.	few
TGTGCCAGCACCCCACTCGGGGTCTCCCGAGATACGCAGTATTTT	CASTPLGVSRDTQYF	TRBV28	TRBJ2-3	.	.
TGTGCCATGGGGACTAGCGGGAGTCGGGATACGCAGTATTTT	CAMGTSGSRDTQYF	TRBV10-3	TRBJ2-3	TRBD2	few
TGTGCCAGCAGCTTGTTTGCAGTAACCTCCACAGATACGCAGTATTTT	CASSLFAVTSTDTQYF	TRBV5-6	TRBJ2-3	.	.
TGCAGTGCTACAGGGAATTCACCCCTCCACTTT	CSATGNSPLHF	TRBV20-1	TRBJ1-6	.	.
TGTGCCAGCAGCAATAGGGAGAGGGGGATGTACAATGAGCAGTTCTTC	CASSNRERGMYNEQFF	TRBV21-1	TRBJ2-1	.	.
TGTGCCAGCAGCTTGGTCAGGGGGCGGGGAGATACGCAGTATTTT	CASSLVRGRGDTQYF	TRBV5-6	TRBJ2-3	TRBD1	.
TGTGCCAGCAGCGGGACAGGGTACTACGAGCAGTACTTC	CASSGTGYYEQYF	TRBV2	TRBJ2-7	TRBD1	.
TGTGCCAGCAGCCTCGCGTTGAGACAGGACTATGGCTACACCTTC	CASSLALRQDYGYTF	TRBV4-2	TRBJ1-2	.	.
TGTGCCAGCTCACGTATCTCGAACACCGGGGAGCTGTTTTTT	CASSRISNTGELFF	TRBV18	TRBJ2-2	.	.
TGTGCCAGCAGCGAAGCGGGGGTGGGGGAGACCCAGTACTTC	CASSEAGVGETQYF	TRBV11-3	TRBJ2-5	TRBD2	.
TGTGCCTGGAGCGGTACAGGCTATGGCTACACCTTC	CAWSGTGYGYTF	TRBV30	TRBJ1-2	.	few
TGTGCCAGCGGTCGACAGGGTGGTAATGAAAAACTGTTTTTT	CASGRQGGNEKLFF	TRBV2	TRBJ1-4	TRBD1	.
TGTGCCAGCACCATAGGGGTCAATCAGCCCCAGCATTTT	CASTIGVNQPQHF	TRBV6-5	TRBJ1-5	.	few
TGTGCCAGCAGCTCCGGACAGGGGAGGGGCGAGCAGTACTTC	CASSSGQGRGEQYF	TRBV5-4	TRBJ2-7	TRBD1	.
TGTGCCAGCAGCCTGCAGGGGAACACTGAAGCTTTCTTT	CASSLQGNTEAFF	TRBV7-9	TRBJ1-1	.	.
TGCAGTGCTAGAGATAACTACGAGCAGTACTTC	CSARDNYEQYF	TRBV20-1	TRBJ2-7	.	.
TGCAGCGTTGAAGTCTCGGGACAGGGGCTAGGGGAGACCCAGTACTTC	CSVEVSGQGLGETQYF	TRBV29-1	TRBJ2-5	TRBD1	few
TGCGCCAGCAGCCATCTAGGACAGGGGACCTATGGCTACACCTTC	CASSHLGQGTYGYTF	TRBV4-1	TRBJ1-2	TRBD1	.
TGTGCCAGCACCCCGGGACAAGACTACGAGCAGTACTTC	CASTPGQDYEQYF	TRBV28	TRBJ2-7	.	.
TGTGCCAGCAGCCCGGGGGACACCGGGGAGCTGTTTTTT	CASSPGDTGELFF	TRBV9	TRBJ2-2	.	.
TGCGCCAGCAGTTTTAGCGGTTTTAACACCGGGGAGCTGTTTTTT	CASSFSGFNTGELFF	TRBV5-1	TRBJ2-2	.	.
TGTGCCAGCAGTCCGCGCGGGCGGCTTCCTGGCTACACCTTC	CASSPRGRLPGYTF	TRBV28	TRBJ1-2	.	few
TGCGCCAGCAGCCAGGGACATGAGGGGTACCAAGAGACCCAGTACTTC	CASSQGHEGYQETQYF	TRBV5-1	TRBJ2-5	.	few
TGTGCCAGCAGTTTAGCGGGTGAGCAGTTCTTC	CASSLAGEQFF	TRBV28	TRBJ2-1	.	.
TGTGCCAGCAGACCACCGGGACTTACTGCGGATGAGCAGTTCTTC	CASRPPGLTADEQFF	TRBV7-3	TRBJ2-1	.	.
TGCGCCAGCAGCTTGGTACGGGACACTGAAGCTTTCTTT	CASSLVRDTEAFF	TRBV5-1	TRBJ1-1	.	.
TGTGCCAGTAGTATATTTCGGACACACAATGAGCAGTTCTTC	CASSIFRTHNEQFF	TRBV19	TRBJ2-1	.	once
TGTGCCAGCGGGATTACAGGGGGCGGCAACGAGCAGTACTTC	CASGITGGGNEQYF	TRBV28	TRBJ2-7	TRBD1	.
TGTGCCGTCCGGGGGACTAGCGGGTGGTCGGGCACAGATACGCAGTATTTT	CAVRGTSGWSGTDTQYF	TRBV2	TRBJ2-3	TRBD2	.
TGCAGCGTTGATTCCAGGGGAACTGAAGCTTTCTTT	CSVDSRGTEAFF	TRBV29-1	TRBJ1-1	.	few
TGTGCCAGCAGCTACCGATCTACAGGGGGATACAATGAGCAGTTCTTC	CASSYRSTGGYNEQFF	TRBV6-6	TRBJ2-1	TRBD1	.
TGTGCCAGCAGCTTATCCCAGGGTTCCTACAATGAGCAGTTCTTC	CASSLSQGSYNEQFF	TRBV7-3	TRBJ2-1	.	.
TGTGCCATCCCGACTAGCGGGAGGCGGAGCTCCTACAATGAGCAGTTCTTC	CAIPTSGRRSSYNEQFF	TRBV7-9	TRBJ2-1	TRBD2	few
TGTGCCAGCAGCCAAGAAGCGTTGCTAGAGAGTAATTCACCCCTCCACTTT	CASSQEALLESNSPLHF	TRBV4-2	TRBJ1-6	.	.
TGTGCCAGCAGTGAAGGACAGGGGGATCTCGAGCAGTACTTC	CASSEGQGDLEQYF	TRBV2	TRBJ2-7	TRBD1	.
TGTGCCAGCAGTGAAGCAGGGACACCGAACACTGAAGCTTTCTTT	CASSEAGTPNTEAFF	TRBV2	TRBJ1-1	.	few
TGTGCCAGCAGCTTAGATCTGGCGGGGGCTTCAGATACGCAGTATTTT	CASSLDLAGASDTQYF	TRBV11-2	TRBJ2-3	.	.
TGTGCCATCAGTGATGAAAGTGTTGTAGCGGGGAATGAGCAGTTCTTC	CAISDESVVAGNEQFF	TRBV10-3	TRBJ2-1	TRBD2	few
TGCGCCAGCAGCGCGGACAGGAACACCGGGGAGCTGTTTTTT	CASSADRNTGELFF	TRBV5-1	TRBJ2-2	.	few
TGTGCCACCACGGACAGGAACTCGAACTATGGCTACACCTTC	CATTDRNSNYGYTF	TRBV28	TRBJ1-2	TRBD1	.
TGTGCCACCAGCCGGGCGGGACGGAGCACAGATACGCAGTATTTT	CATSRAGRSTDTQYF	TRBV28	TRBJ2-3	.	.
TGTGCCAGCAGCCCGCGTCGGAGCGACCAAGAGACCCAGTACTTC	CASSPRRSDQETQYF	TRBV14	TRBJ2-5	.	few
TGTGCCAGCAGTTTATATGGGACATTCATCAATGAGCAGTTCTTC	CASSLYGTFINEQFF	TRBV28	TRBJ2-1	.	.
TGTGCCAGCAGCTTGAAGGGGACTAGCGTTGGCGAGCAGTACTTC	CASSLKGTSVGEQYF	TRBV5-6	TRBJ2-7	TRBD2	.
TGTGCCAGCAGCCGAATAGCGGGAGGGCCGGCAGATACGCAGTATTTT	CASSRIAGGPADTQYF	TRBV11-2	TRBJ2-3	TRBD2	.
TGTGCCAGCTCACCAAAGCATCTGAATCTGGAGACCCAGTACTTC	CASSPKHLNLETQYF	TRBV18	TRBJ2-5	.	.
TGTGCCAGCAGCGCGCGGGGGAGCAATTCACCCCTCCACTTT	CASSARGSNSPLHF	TRBV11-2	TRBJ1-6	.	once
TGTGCCTGGAGTAGGGACTCCCGGACCACTGAAGCTTTCTTT	CAWSRDSRTTEAFF	TRBV30	TRBJ1-1	.	once
TGTGCCAGTAGTATAGATCACAGCTTTAATCAGCCCCAGCATTTT	CASSIDHSFNQPQHF	TRBV19	TRBJ1-5	.	.